Following are 20 T cell receptor beta chains from one sample sequenced in a study of T cell responses to AZD1222 COVID-19 vaccine. Produced via immunoSEQ multiplex PCR; TCRdb's table is partial and in-frame only. The sample records over 85,000 clones, 85% to 95% being singletons. Sequencing used peripheral blood, obtained on day 0 of AZD1222 vaccination. The receptors derive from an adult in good health.

The chain employs TRBV7-2 and TRBJ1-6; D is possibly TRBD1 (6 bases). Germline CDR1 SGHTA, CDR2 FQGNSA. The CDR3 length is 16 residues. The ends were cut back, 2 bases at V and 0 bases at J, with 8 bases in the middle. CDR3 region: CASSLTGSSYNSPLHF. The CDR3 DNA reads as TGTGCCAGCAGCTTAACAGGGAGCTCCTATAATTCACCCCTCCACTTT.

The chain recombines TRBV6-5 with TRBJ1-6, with no clear D. CDR1 MNHEY and CDR2 SVGAGI come from the germline V gene. This CDR3 is 14 amino acids long. V was trimmed by 7 bases and J by 9 bases, leaving 16 bases between them. The CDR3 sequence: CASTSSGLGSPLHF. In nucleotides, the CDR3 is TGTGCCAGCACCTCCTCTGGGCTGGGTTCACCCCTCCACTTT.

The V and J genes are TRBV19 and TRBJ1-2; no clear D. The CDR3 is 12 residues long. V shed 8 bases and J shed 2 bases, with 9 bases lying between them. The germline V gene encodes CDR1 LNHDA and CDR2 SQIVND (reference sequence). CDR3 residues: CASRSNNYGYTF. CDR3 coding DNA: TGTGCCAGTCGCTCGAACAACTATGGCTACACCTTC.

This clone was counted only a few times. The rearrangement joins TRBV7-9 to TRBJ1-2; D uncertain. Germline CDR1 and CDR2: SEHNR and FQNEAQ (reference sequence). The CDR3 totals 11 residues. V was pared by 10 bases and J by 3 bases, with 9 bases between. The CDR3 sequence: CATGKDYGYTF. The CDR3 DNA reads TGTGCCACCGGGAAGGACTATGGCTACACCTTC.

This clone was recorded at least ten times. The chain employs TRBV28 and TRBJ1-3, with D maybe TRBD1 (5 bases). There are 15 residues in the CDR3. Per the germline V gene, CDR1 is MDHEN and CDR2 is SYDVKM. V lost 3 bases, J lost 5 bases, and 14 bases lay in between. The CDR3 reads CASSLVRGSRNTIYF. The CDR3, as DNA: TGTGCCAGCAGTTTGGTTAGGGGTTCGCGAAACACCATATATTTT.

V usage is TRBV30 and J usage is TRBJ1-2, with D perhaps matching TRBD1 (6 bases). Between the trimmed V and J ends, which lost 2 bases and 4 bases, there was a span of 14 bases. This CDR3 is built from 14 residues. The germline V gene has CDR1 GTSNPN and CDR2 SVGIG (reference sequence). The CDR3 reads CAWSRGGAIYGYTF. CDR3 sequence (DNA): TGTGCCTGGAGTAGGGGGGGCGCAATCTATGGCTACACCTTC.

The V call is TRBV2, the J call TRBJ1-5; D is uncertain. The CDR3 has 13 amino acids. The germline V gene encodes CDR1 SNHLY and CDR2 FYNNEI. Trimming stripped 8 bases from V and 2 bases from J, with 10 bases between. The CDR3 protein is CASGGTGNQPQHF. In nucleotides, the CDR3 is TGTGCCAGCGGTGGAACGGGCAATCAGCCCCAGCATTTT.

The chain combines TRBV18 with TRBJ1-6; D not certain. CDR3 size: 14 residues. With 3 bases removed from V and 8 bases from J, the gap between germline ends came to 11 bases. The germline gives CDR1 KGHSH, CDR2 LQKENI. The CDR3 reads CASSPLPADSPLHF. DNA of the CDR3: TGTGCCAGCTCACCGCTACCCGCGGATTCACCCCTCCACTTT.

This clone has only one observation. Without the conserved terminal phenylalanine or tryptophan, this CDR3 likely stems from a read error. The limits of the CDR3 on the DNA are not certain, so only TCRdb's listed CDR3 is given. The CDR3: CASSSGQVPFAY. This chain links TRBV14 with TRBJ1-1; the table's D gene call, TRBD1, was not cross checked with the DNA. Looked up from germline, CDR1 is SGHDN and CDR2 is FVKESK. The CDR3 spans 12 amino acids, including both terminal residues.

The chain employs TRBV28 and TRBJ1-2; D is unclear. With 1 base removed from V and 11 bases from J, the gap between germline ends came to 11 bases. Germline V CDR1 and CDR2: MDHEN, SYDVKM. The CDR3 has 12 amino acids. CDR3 sequence (DNA): TGTGCCAGCAGTTTATCACTGCCTGGGTACACCTTC. Its translation: CASSLSLPGYTF.

V and J are TRBV6-5 and TRBJ1-5; no reliable D call. The CDR3 totals 15 residues. Germline CDR1 and CDR2: MNHEY and SVGAGI. V shed 5 bases and J shed 0 bases, with 11 bases lying between them. DNA for the CDR3: TGTGCCAGCAGTCCTCACAGAACTAGCAATCAGCCCCAGCATTTT. This sequence encodes CASSPHRTSNQPQHF.

This clone came up once. This chain connects TRBV25-1 to TRBJ2-5; 13 bases agree with TRBD2. Germline CDR1 MGHDK, CDR2 SYGVNS. The CDR3 spans 18 residues. V lost 7 bases and J lost 6; bases outside the gene matches: 17. CDR3 protein: CASTDRGIGLAGVKTQYF. The CDR3 coding sequence is TGTGCCAGCACTGACAGGGGCATCGGACTAGCGGGGGTAAAGACCCAGTACTTC.

V is TRBV7-8 and J is TRBJ1-2; possible D gene TRBD1, 6 bases. Trimming pared 0 bases from V and 4 bases from J, leaving 12 bases between. The CDR3 sequence is 15 residues long. CDR1 SGHVS and CDR2 FQNEAQ come from the germline V gene. The CDR3 DNA reads as TGTGCCAGCAGCTTAGCTACACAGGGCCCCTATGGCTACACCTTC. Its translation is CASSLATQGPYGYTF.

The genes are TRBV5-1 and TRBJ2-1; D remains ambiguous. The V end was cut by 4 bases, the J end by 7 bases, with 12 bases between. Germline loops: CDR1 SGHRS, CDR2 YFSETQ. The CDR3 totals 13 residues. The CDR3 here is CASSPTVFNEQFF. The CDR3 coding sequence is TGCGCCAGCAGCCCCACAGTGTTTAATGAGCAGTTCTTC.

This chain joins TRBV13 and TRBJ2-7; D gene unclear. With 2 bases removed from V and 3 bases from J, the gap between germline ends came to 5 bases. Germline V lookup: CDR1 PRHDT, CDR2 FYEKMQ (reference sequence). This CDR3 is 12 amino acids long. This chain's CDR3 is CASSLSGYEQYF. CDR3 in DNA: TGTGCCAGCAGCTTATCGGGCTACGAGCAGTACTTC.

The V gene is TRBV21-1, the J gene TRBJ1-5. TRBV21-1 is a pseudogene. CDR3 length: 16 amino acids. CDR3 bases: TGTGCCAGCAGCAAAGAGGGGGGTTGGAGCAATCAGCCCCAGCATTTT. Encoded protein: CASSKEGGWSNQPQHF.

CDR3 loop: CATSGDRSSYNEQFF. CDR3 bases: TGTGCCACCAGTGGGGACCGAAGCTCCTACAATGAGCAGTTCTTC. The chain joins TRBV24-1 to TRBJ2-1; D tentatively fits TRBD1 or TRBD2 (5 bases each). The CDR3 has 15 residues. V was clipped by 5 bases and J by 0 bases, with 10 bases between them. Germline CDR1 reads KGHDR; CDR2 reads SFDVKD.

The chain joins TRBV2 to TRBJ2-2; D call uncertain. The CDR3 length is 17 residues. The V end lost 1 base, the J end lost 6 bases, and 18 bases lay between the germline ends. CDR1 is SNHLY and CDR2 is FYNNEI in the germline V gene. CDR3 DNA: TGTGCCAGCAGTGAAGGGTTGCGCAGTGGCCCCCCCGGGGAGCTGTTTTTT. It specifies CASSEGLRSGPPGELFF.

This clone was recorded only once. J is TRBJ2-7 and V is TRBV24-1, with D unresolved. The CDR3 spans 13 residues. The V gene lost 3 bases and the J gene lost 0 bases, with 5 bases spanning the gap. Germline V gives CDR1 KGHDR, CDR2 SFDVKD. Here the CDR3 reads CATSDGSSYEQYF. CDR3 bases: TGTGCCACCAGTGATGGCAGCTCCTACGAGCAGTACTTC.

This rearrangement joins TRBV28 to TRBJ2-5, with 9 bases lining up with TRBD2. This CDR3 has 16 residues. The trim removed 4 bases at V and 1 base at J, leaving 7 bases unmatched. Germline CDR1 is MDHEN and CDR2 is SYDVKM. The CDR3 protein is CASSWAGGRGQETQYF. DNA for the CDR3: TGTGCCAGCAGTTGGGCGGGGGGGCGAGGCCAAGAGACCCAGTACTTC. Full variable domain (rest looked up from reference TRBV28 and TRBJ2-5): DVKVTQSSRYLVKRTGEKVFLECVQDMDHENMFWYRQDPGLGLRLIYFSYDVKMKEKGDIPEGYSVSREKKERFSLILESASTNQTSMYLCASSWAGGRGQETQYFGPGTRLLVL.